Presented here are 20 T cell receptor beta chains from one specimen sequenced in a study of blood T cell repertoires in COVID-19. Sequencing was performed with immunoSEQ multiplex PCR; in TCRdb, only in-frame clones are kept and a portion is missing. The data contain about 79,000 clones, about 87% of them seen just once; the ten biggest clones take up over 4%. The source material was peripheral blood. The receptors come from a man aged 50-60 years with active COVID-19.

V and J are TRBV9 and TRBJ2-6; tentatively, D is TRBD2 (6 bases). The germline CDR1 and CDR2 sequences are SGDLS and YYNGEE. Trimming cost V 3 bases and J 2 bases, with 9 bases left between them. The length of the CDR3 is 15 residues. The CDR3 protein is CASSGGTPGANVLTF. DNA of the CDR3: TGTGCCAGCAGCGGAGGGACTCCTGGGGCCAACGTCCTGACTTTC.

V is TRBV5-5 and J is TRBJ1-5, with D unclear. Trimming left V 0 bases short and J 4 bases short, with 11 bases between. Germline V gene lookup returns CDR1 SGHKS and CDR2 YYEKEE (reference sequence). This CDR3 region has 15 residues. The CDR3 DNA reads TGTGCCAGCAGCTTGGCGGGTCAGACGAATCAGCCCCAGCATTTT. It codes for CASSLAGQTNQPQHF.

The CDR3 sequence is CASGVSGTQRGTQYF. The CDR3 DNA reads as TGTGCCAGCGGAGTTTCCGGGACACAGAGGGGGACCCAGTACTTC. The J gene is TRBJ2-5, the V gene TRBV7-9; tentatively, D is TRBD1 (6 bases). The CDR3 consists of 15 residues. The germline V gene encodes CDR1 SEHNR and CDR2 FQNEAQ (reference sequence). V lost 8 bases and J lost 7, with 23 bases in between.

The chain combines TRBV9 with TRBJ2-1, with TRBD1 matching 7 bases. The CDR3 is made up of 16 amino acids. The V segment lost 0 bases and the J segment 5 bases; nucleotides outside the gene matches: 8. The germline V gene encodes CDR1 SGDLS and CDR2 YYNGEE. The CDR3 spells CASSVDWGTEDNEQFF. CDR3 nucleotides: TGTGCCAGCAGCGTAGATTGGGGGACAGAAGACAATGAGCAGTTCTTC.

The chain recombines TRBV7-9 with TRBJ2-1; 13 bases are shared with TRBD2. CDR1 SEHNR and CDR2 FQNEAQ come from the germline V gene (reference sequence). J lost 12 bases, V lost 1 base, and 0 bases had no gene match. The CDR3 extends over 13 amino acids. Here the CDR3 reads CASSLGTSGGQFF. The CDR3 DNA is TGTGCCAGCAGCTTAGGGACTAGCGGGGGGCAGTTCTTC.

This clone was observed once. The gene calls are TRBV7-3 and TRBJ1-1; 8 bases align to TRBD1. V dropped 3 bases and J dropped 5; count of bases not matched to a gene: 5. CDR1 SGHTA and CDR2 FQGTGA come from the germline V gene. This CDR3 region has 14 residues. Written as DNA, the CDR3 is TGTGCCAGCAGCTTTACAGGGGGTATAACTGAAGCTTTCTTT. Translating it yields CASSFTGGITEAFF. The variable domain in full, completed from reference TRBV7-3 and TRBJ1-1, reads GAGVSQTPSNKVTEKGKYVELRCDPISGHTALYWYRQSLGQGPEFLIYFQGTGAADDSGLPNDRFFAVRPEGSVSTLKIQRTERGDSAVYLCASSFTGGITEAFFGQGTRLTVV.

The chain recombines TRBV7-9 with TRBJ2-3; 7 bases line up with TRBD2. The CDR3 is made up of 13 amino acids. Per germline, CDR1 SEHNR and CDR2 FQNEAQ (reference sequence). J lost 3 bases, V lost 8 bases, and 5 bases had no gene match. The CDR3 DNA sequence: TGTGCCAGCCTTACAGCGGGAACAGATACGCAGTATTTT. Translation gives CASLTAGTDTQYF.

V and J are TRBV28 and TRBJ1-5, with D tentatively TRBD1 (5 bases). In germline, CDR1 is MDHEN, CDR2 SYDVKM. The V end was cut by 2 bases, the J end by 1 base, with 12 bases between. The CDR3 has 16 amino acids. The CDR3 is CASSLGRGGSNQPQHF. In DNA form, the CDR3 reads TGTGCCAGCAGTTTAGGTCGGGGGGGAAGCAATCAGCCCCAGCATTTT.

This chain joins TRBV10-2 and TRBJ1-1; D gene unclear. Germline values: CDR1 WSHSY, CDR2 SAAADI. The CDR3 spans 15 residues. Trimming removed 6 bases at V and 5 bases at J, with 19 bases between. The CDR3 here is CASSATHSSGTEAFF. DNA of the CDR3: TGCGCCAGCAGCGCTACTCACTCTTCGGGGACTGAAGCTTTCTTT.

V usage is TRBV27 and J usage is TRBJ2-7; a weak D match, TRBD1 (5 bases). CDR3 length: 15 residues. The germline CDR1 and CDR2 sequences are MNHEY and SMNVEV (reference sequence). Deletions cut 2 bases from V and 6 bases from J, with 17 bases between. The CDR3 nucleotides read TGTGCCAGCAGTTTAGGTCCAGGGTGGGTACGCGAGCAGTACTTC. This translates into CASSLGPGWVREQYF.

The genes are TRBV4-3 and TRBJ1-2; D not resolved. The length of the CDR3 is 17 residues. Trimming took 0 bases from V and 4 from J, leaving 18 bases between them. Germline lookup yields CDR1 LGHNA and CDR2 YSLEER. The DNA of the CDR3 is TGCGCCAGCAGCCAAGATAAAAGGAGACCCAATATCTATGGCTACACCTTC. It is translated as CASSQDKRRPNIYGYTF.

The V gene is TRBV10-3, the J gene TRBJ2-5; 13 bases map to TRBD2. CDR1 and CDR2 (germline): ENHRY, SYGVKD. There are 19 residues in the CDR3. Trimming removed 0 bases from V and 5 bases from J; junction bases left unmatched: 12. CDR3 protein: CAISESGTSGIKTGETQYF. Written as DNA, the CDR3 is TGTGCCATCAGTGAGTCGGGGACTAGCGGGATCAAAACGGGGGAGACCCAGTACTTC.

The table lists this clone with a few counts. Written as DNA, the CDR3 is TGCAGCGTTAGCGGACAGGGTCCCAGGGATACGCAGTATTTT. Residues: CSVSGQGPRDTQYF. The gene calls are TRBV29-1 and TRBJ2-3; 8 bases agree with TRBD1. Germline trimming cut 5 bases from V and 6 bases from J; bases unmatched to any gene: 10. There are 14 residues in the CDR3. Germline-derived CDR1 and CDR2 are SQVTM and ANQGSEA.

This chain connects TRBV7-2 to TRBJ1-1; 10 nucleotides match TRBD1. V lost 6 bases, J lost 1 base, and 5 bases stayed unmatched. CDR1 is SGHTA, CDR2 FQGNSA, per germline. The CDR3 is 15 amino acids. In nucleotides, the CDR3 is TGTGCCAGCAGACCAAGGACAGGGGGGAACACTGAAGCTTTCTTT. It yields the protein CASRPRTGGNTEAFF.

The chain employs TRBV11-2 and TRBJ1-2; 7 nucleotides align to TRBD1. This CDR3 has 14 amino acids. Germline V gene lookup returns CDR1 SGHAT and CDR2 FQNNGV. V was pared by 4 bases and J by 4 bases, with 6 bases of the junction left unmatched. The CDR3 spells CASSSQGGGYGYTF. CDR3 DNA: TGTGCCAGCAGCTCCCAGGGGGGCGGCTATGGCTACACCTTC. The variable domain in full, completed from reference TRBV11-2 and TRBJ1-2, reads EAGVAQSPRYKIIEKRQSVAFWCNPISGHATLYWYQQILGQGPKLLIQFQNNGVVDDSQLPKDRFSAERLKGVDSTLKIQPAKLEDSAVYLCASSSQGGGYGYTFGSGTRLTVV.

This clone was detected a few times. This chain connects TRBV6-2 or TRBV6-3 to TRBJ1-1; D is unclear. CDR3 length equals 13 residues. CDR1 is MNHEY, CDR2 SVGEGT, per germline. V was cut by 6 bases and J by 11 bases, with 19 bases left in between. CDR3 protein: CASRPTPSVSAFF. The CDR3 DNA reads TGTGCCAGCAGACCTACTCCTAGCGTTTCGGCTTTCTTT.

V and J are TRBV5-4 and TRBJ1-2, with D maybe TRBD1 (6 bases). Trimming cost V 4 bases and J 4 bases, with 23 bases left between them. Germline CDR1 SGHNT, CDR2 YYREEE (reference sequence). The CDR3 runs 17 residues. CDR3 in amino acids: CASSLPLSGVQGYGYTF. The CDR3, as DNA: TGTGCCAGCAGCCTACCCCTATCAGGGGTCCAGGGCTATGGCTACACCTTC.

J is TRBJ2-5 and V is TRBV11-2; a possible D gene is TRBD2 (7 bases). The CDR3 length is 16 residues. Germline V gives CDR1 SGHAT, CDR2 FQNNGV. Trimming left V 1 base short and J 0 bases short, with 12 bases between. The CDR3 nucleotides read TGTGCCAGCAGCTTAGTAGGGGGGGGGTACCAAGAGACCCAGTACTTC. This translates into CASSLVGGGYQETQYF.

CDR3 sequence (DNA): TGTGCCAGCTCACCGACTAGCGCTGAGCAGTTCTTC. It codes for CASSPTSAEQFF. The chain combines TRBV18 with TRBJ2-1; 8 bases align to TRBD2. This CDR3 spans 12 amino acids. Unmatched junction bases numbered 1, after V lost 3 bases and J lost 9 bases. From germline, CDR1 is KGHSH and CDR2 LQKENI.

The rearrangement joins TRBV7-6 to TRBJ2-1, with TRBD2 matching over 7 bases. The ends lost 4 bases at V and 6 bases at J; junction bases unmatched: 12. CDR3 size: 16 residues. Germline assignment: CDR1 SGHVS and CDR2 FNYEAQ. CDR3 in DNA: TGTGCCAGCAGCTCCGTGGGGGGGAATCCCTCCAATGAGCAGTTCTTC. Protein: CASSSVGGNPSNEQFF.